These 9 T cell receptor beta chains originate from one sample sequenced in a study of T-cell memory formation after mild COVID-19. From the 5' RACE reads, TCRdb called clonotypes with MiXCR, one entry per CDR3 protein. This sample has more than 300,000 distinct CDR3 sequences, with about 13% found just once. Source material: PBMCs or a T cell subset sorted from them (not recorded which). The source of these receptors is a man aged 18 to 30 who had mild COVID-19 (a few samples of this study predate the infection). Cell type and time point are not known.

The gene calls are TRBV3-1 and TRBJ2-2, with a weak D call TRBD2 (6 bases). Germline loops: CDR1 LGHDT, CDR2 YNNKEL (reference sequence). With 2 bases removed from V and 8 bases from J, the gap between germline ends came to 9 bases. CDR3 length: 13 residues. The DNA of the CDR3 is TGTGCCAGCAGCCAAAATGCGGGGGGGGAGCTGTTTTTT. This codes for CASSQNAGGELFF.

V and J are TRBV5-1 and TRBJ2-5; perhaps TRBD2 as D (7 bases). Germline V gene lookup returns CDR1 SGHRS and CDR2 YFSETQ. V lost 2 bases, J lost 10 bases, and 21 bases lay in between. The CDR3 has 15 amino acids. The CDR3 DNA follows: TGCGCCAGCAGCTTCGCGGCGGGGGCCCAACGGGACCAGTACTTC. This encodes CASSFAAGAQRDQYF.

The chain employs TRBV7-9 and TRBJ1-5; unclear D gene. Germline-derived CDR1 and CDR2 are SEHNR and FQNEAQ (reference sequence). This CDR3 has 15 amino acids. V lost 0 bases, J lost 3 bases, and 9 bases lay in between. The CDR3 reads CASSLAGADNQPQHF. In DNA form, the CDR3 reads TGTGCCAGCAGCTTAGCAGGTGCGGACAATCAGCCCCAGCATTTT.

The rearrangement links TRBV4-2 to TRBJ1-1, with D uncertain. Germline lookup yields CDR1 LGHNA and CDR2 YNFKEQ. Trimming pared 0 bases from V and 1 base from J, leaving 3 bases between. This CDR3 contains 13 residues. CDR3 sequence reads: CASSQEKNTEAFF. The CDR3 DNA reads TGTGCCAGCAGCCAAGAAAAGAACACTGAAGCTTTCTTT.

This clonotype was seen a handful of times. This sequence joins TRBV11-2 and TRBJ2-1; D not resolved. The V gene lost 5 bases and the J gene lost 4 bases, with 12 bases spanning the gap. Looked up from germline, CDR1 is SGHAT and CDR2 is FQNNGV. The CDR3 contains 14 residues. The CDR3 DNA is TGTGCCAGCAGCCATCTTAAACAGTACAATGAGCAGTTCTTC. Its translation: CASSHLKQYNEQFF.

V usage is TRBV5-1 and J usage is TRBJ2-5; D perhaps matches TRBD2 (6 bases). The V end was cut by 2 bases, the J end by 5 bases, with 13 bases between. Germline-derived CDR1 and CDR2 are SGHRS and YFSETQ. The CDR3 totals 14 residues. The CDR3 sequence: CASSFRGIEETQYF. As DNA, the CDR3 is TGCGCCAGCAGCTTCCGCGGGATTGAGGAGACCCAGTACTTC.

The V gene is TRBV20-1, the J gene TRBJ2-7; D is possibly TRBD2 (6 bases). The V end lost 1 base, the J end lost 2 bases, and 12 bases lay between the germline ends. Per the germline V gene, CDR1 is DFQATT and CDR2 is SNEGSKA (reference sequence). The CDR3 totals 14 residues. The CDR3 protein is CSARVNSGTYEQYF. CDR3 coding DNA: TGCAGTGCTAGAGTTAATAGCGGAACCTACGAGCAGTACTTC.

In this sample, this clonotype turned up a few times. The chain recombines TRBV18 with TRBJ1-1, with D perhaps TRBD1 (5 bases). V was cut by 3 bases and J by 1 base, with 15 bases left in between. Germline V gene lookup returns CDR1 KGHSH and CDR2 LQKENI. The CDR3 is made up of 16 amino acids. This chain's CDR3 is CASSPAGGGSNTEAFF. The DNA of the CDR3 is TGTGCCAGCTCACCCGCCGGGGGGGGGTCGAACACTGAAGCTTTCTTT.

This chain connects TRBV20-1 to TRBJ1-1; weak D call: TRBD1 (6 bases). This CDR3 has 13 amino acids. Germline V gives CDR1 DFQATT, CDR2 SNEGSKA (reference sequence). Deletions cut 6 bases from V and 1 base from J, with 12 bases between. CDR3 protein: CSADGQPNTEAFF. For the CDR3, the DNA is TGCAGTGCAGACGGACAGCCGAACACTGAAGCTTTCTTT.